This TCR beta chain was documented in a study of CD8+ T cells in alopecia areata (dated by TCRdb to 2017 to 2018). With regard to the full study: Treated patients were enrolled in an open-label pilot trial of oral tofacitinib, 5 to 10 mg twice daily, for moderate-to-severe alopecia areata. RNA came from the PAXgene miRNA kit for fixed scalp, the miRNeasy kit for PBMCs, and the RNeasy kit for mouse skin. Scalp clonality was compared across normal scalp (n=4), patchy alopecia areata scalp (n=8), and alopecia totalis/universalis scalp (n=8). Biopsies were taken from tofacitinib-treated patients at baseline and at 4 and 24 weeks of treatment, and a later scalp biopsy was taken in several of the tofacitinib-treated patients. TCRbeta CDR3 regions were amplified by immunoSEQ multiplex PCR with 35 Vbeta forward and 13 Jbeta reverse primers. In humans, TCRbeta sequencing was performed on scalp tissue and on sorted CD4+ and CD8+ peripheral blood T cells from healthy controls and from patients with patchy or totalis/universalis alopecia areata. The SALT score, which quantifies the percentage of affected scalp surface area, was used to measure disease severity in treated patients. High-throughput TCRbeta sequencing was used to examine T cell clonal expansion in alopecia areata in both the C3H/HeJ mouse model and human patients. Patients received tofacitinib for 6 to 18 months and were then followed off drug for 6 months to check for delayed response and recurrence.

This clone is a singleton in its sample. Its specific antigen is unknown. No base-level quality is on record; no much larger clone is a single base apart. This specimen's treatment or condition label, per the study, means: oral pan-JAK inhibitor, 5-10 mg twice daily. Lesional scalp punch biopsies and peripheral blood were collected from alopecia areata patients. PBMCs were isolated by density centrifugation and stained for CD3, CD4 and CD8, after which CD4+ and CD8+ T cells were sorted on a FACSAria. Receptor libraries were prepared by the immunoSEQ multiplex PCR assay. RNA was extracted from all samples and reverse transcribed into cDNA, which served as template for TCR sequencing. First-strand cDNA was synthesized using SuperScript III with a 2:1 mix of oligo-dT and random hexamers. A synthetic immune receptor repertoire was used to measure amplification bias, and any remaining bias was corrected computationally. The authors processed their data as follows. After raw reads were preprocessed to remove errors, the CDR3 was defined following IMGT conventions as running from the conserved cysteine to phenylalanine. Clonality was computed as 1 minus the Shannon entropy, with the entropy normalized by log2 of the number of productive unique TCRs. Scalp TCRbeta sequences were cross-referenced with sorted blood CD4 and CD8 repertoires so that the CD4 or CD8 identity of scalp clones could be inferred. TCRdb re-hosts the immuneACCESS table, in-frame sequences only. Its copies lack some clones; in the studies checked, an unresolved V gene accounts for under half of them, and the cause for the rest is not known. V, J and clone size derive from that table, while D and trimming were established from the DNA sequence. A total of about 100,000 clones appear in this sample, just under 60% of them only once. Jointly, the top ten make up about 16% of the sample.

Study-wide conclusions, independent of this receptor: Many expanded lesional clones persisted in scalp and blood during tofacitinib treatment, which may partly explain relapse after stopping treatment. Unlike mouse skin, which is dominated by gammadelta T cells, normal human skin has resident alphabeta T cells that are also sequenced, and this complicates analysis of the scalp TCR repertoire. Compared with mice, TCR sequences shared between patients were less clear, possibly partly because of HLA diversity across the patient population. Scalp clonality and the number of expanded CD8+ clones among the top 100 scalp clones were significantly decreased by tofacitinib. Because the treated cohort was small and had only one nonresponder, larger studies are needed to examine links between baseline CD8+ expansion and response. Compared with normal scalp, lesional scalp, particularly in alopecia totalis/universalis, had higher clonality and more expanded CD8+ clones, which suggests antigenic drive.

V drops 0 bases and J drops 7 bases, leaving 13 bases in between. The CDR3 contains 14 residues, cysteine and phenylalanine counted. This entry keeps only the CDR3 DNA: 42 bases, framed from base 1. The germline V gene gives CDR1 as SGHRS and CDR2 as YFSETQ. The rearranged segments are TRBV5-1 and TRBJ1-2; confidence is insufficient to name the D gene. This sequence originates from a human donor with alopecia areata. Sequencing used CD8+ T cells sorted from blood, obtained between weeks 55 and 65, from a patient treated with tofacitinib. Read as DNA, the sequence is TGCGCCAGCAGCTTGGTTGTCGGGGAACCTGGCTACACCTTC. This gives the protein CASSLVVGEPGYTF.